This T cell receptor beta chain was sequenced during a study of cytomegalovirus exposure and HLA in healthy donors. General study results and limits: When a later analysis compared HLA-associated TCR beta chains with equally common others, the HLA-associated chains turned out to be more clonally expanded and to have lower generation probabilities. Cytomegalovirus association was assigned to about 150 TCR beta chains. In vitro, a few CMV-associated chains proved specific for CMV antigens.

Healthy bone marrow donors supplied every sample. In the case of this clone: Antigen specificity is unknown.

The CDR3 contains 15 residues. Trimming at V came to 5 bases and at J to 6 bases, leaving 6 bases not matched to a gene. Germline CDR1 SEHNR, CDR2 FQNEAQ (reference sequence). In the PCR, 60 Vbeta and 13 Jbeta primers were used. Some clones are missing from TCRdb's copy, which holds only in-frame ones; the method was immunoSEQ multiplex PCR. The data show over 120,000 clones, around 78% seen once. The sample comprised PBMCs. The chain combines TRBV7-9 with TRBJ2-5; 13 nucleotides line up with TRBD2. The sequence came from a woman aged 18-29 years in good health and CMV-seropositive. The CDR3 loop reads CASSPLAGGIKTQYF. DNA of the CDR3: TGTGCCAGCAGCCCACTAGCGGGGGGGATAAAGACCCAGTACTTC. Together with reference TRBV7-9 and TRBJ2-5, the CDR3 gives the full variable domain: DTGVSQNPRHKITKRGQNVTFRCDPISEHNRLYWYRQTLGQGPEFLTYFQNEAQLEKSRLLSDRFSAERPKGSFSTLEIQRTEQGDSAMYLCASSPLAGGIKTQYFGPGTRLLVL.